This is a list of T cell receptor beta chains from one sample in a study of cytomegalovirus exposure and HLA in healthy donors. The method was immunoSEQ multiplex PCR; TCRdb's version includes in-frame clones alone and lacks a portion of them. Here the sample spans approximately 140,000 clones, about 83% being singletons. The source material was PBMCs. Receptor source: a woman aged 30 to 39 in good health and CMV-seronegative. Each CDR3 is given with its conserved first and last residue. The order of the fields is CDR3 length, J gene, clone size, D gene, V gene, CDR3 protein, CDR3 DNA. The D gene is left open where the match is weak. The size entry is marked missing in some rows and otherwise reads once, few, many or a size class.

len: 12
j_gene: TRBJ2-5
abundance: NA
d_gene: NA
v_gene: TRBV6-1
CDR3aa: CASSQGTETQYF
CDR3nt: TGTGCCAGCAGTCAGGGGACAGAGACCCAGTACTTC

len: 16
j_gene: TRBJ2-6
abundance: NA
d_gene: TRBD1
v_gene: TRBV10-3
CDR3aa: CAITPGQLSGANVLTF
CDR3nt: TGTGCCATCACTCCGGGACAGCTTTCTGGGGCCAACGTCCTGACTTTC

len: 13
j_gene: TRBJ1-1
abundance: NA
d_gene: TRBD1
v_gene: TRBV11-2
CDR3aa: CASSWDRENEAFF
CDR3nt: TGTGCCAGCAGCTGGGACAGGGAGAATGAAGCTTTCTTT

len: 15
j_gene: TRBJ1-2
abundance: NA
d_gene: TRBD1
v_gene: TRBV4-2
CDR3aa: CASNTGQGDVYGYTF
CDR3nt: TGTGCCAGCAATACCGGACAGGGAGATGTCTATGGCTACACCTTC

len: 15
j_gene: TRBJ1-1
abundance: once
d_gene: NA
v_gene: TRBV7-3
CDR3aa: CASSLTAGPNTEAFF
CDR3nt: TGTGCCAGCAGCTTAACGGCGGGCCCGAACACTGAAGCTTTCTTT

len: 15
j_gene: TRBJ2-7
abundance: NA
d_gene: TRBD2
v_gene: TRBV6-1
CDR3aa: CASTMGRGSSYEQYF
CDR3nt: TGTGCCAGCACTATGGGGCGCGGGAGCTCCTACGAGCAGTACTTC

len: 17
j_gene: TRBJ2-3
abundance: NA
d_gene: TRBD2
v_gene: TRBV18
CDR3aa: CASSPRLGGEGTDTQYF
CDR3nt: TGTGCCAGCTCACCACGACTTGGGGGGGAGGGCACAGATACGCAGTATTTT

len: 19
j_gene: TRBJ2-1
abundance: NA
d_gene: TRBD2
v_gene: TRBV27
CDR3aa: CASSSLLGGRGGSYNEQFF
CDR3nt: TGTGCCAGCAGTTCTCTTTTGGGGGGGCGGGGGGGCTCCTACAATGAGCAGTTCTTC

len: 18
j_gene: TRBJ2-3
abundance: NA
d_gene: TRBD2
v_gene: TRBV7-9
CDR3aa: CASSLRGASGGRTDTQYF
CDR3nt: TGTGCCAGCAGCCTAAGAGGGGCTAGCGGGGGGCGAACAGATACGCAGTATTTT

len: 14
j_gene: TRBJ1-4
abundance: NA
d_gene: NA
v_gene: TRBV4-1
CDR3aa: CASSRRGEDEKLFF
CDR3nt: TGCGCCAGCAGCCGCCGGGGGGAAGATGAAAAACTGTTTTTT

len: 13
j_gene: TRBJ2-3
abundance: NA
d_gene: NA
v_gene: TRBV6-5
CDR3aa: CASSKTGFDTQYF
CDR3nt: TGTGCCAGCAGTAAGACAGGTTTCGATACGCAGTATTTT

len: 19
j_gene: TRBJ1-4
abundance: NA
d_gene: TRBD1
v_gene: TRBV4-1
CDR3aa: CASSRSSVLRDRENEKLFF
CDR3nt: TGCGCCAGCAGCCGTTCATCCGTTTTACGGGACAGGGAAAATGAAAAACTGTTTTTT

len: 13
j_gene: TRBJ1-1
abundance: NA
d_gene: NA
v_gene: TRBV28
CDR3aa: CASSPSKNTEAFF
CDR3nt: TGTGCCAGCAGTCCATCCAAGAACACTGAAGCTTTCTTT

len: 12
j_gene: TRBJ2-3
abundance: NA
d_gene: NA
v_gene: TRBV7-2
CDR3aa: CASSRGRDTQYF
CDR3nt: TGTGCCAGCAGCCGGGGGAGGGATACGCAGTATTTT

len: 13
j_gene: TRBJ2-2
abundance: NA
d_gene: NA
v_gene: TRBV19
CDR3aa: CASSISGAGELFF
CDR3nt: TGTGCCAGTAGTATTTCAGGGGCCGGGGAGCTGTTTTTT

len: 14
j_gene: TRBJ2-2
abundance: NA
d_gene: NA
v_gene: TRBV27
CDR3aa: CASSLLGNTGELFF
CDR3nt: TGTGCCAGCAGTTTACTAGGGAACACCGGGGAGCTGTTTTTT

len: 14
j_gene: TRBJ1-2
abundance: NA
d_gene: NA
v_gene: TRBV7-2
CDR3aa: CASSRGGTGYGYTF
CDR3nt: TGTGCCAGCAGCCGGGGGGGTACTGGCTATGGCTACACCTTC

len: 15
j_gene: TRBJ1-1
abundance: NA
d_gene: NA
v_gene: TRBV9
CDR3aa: CASSEQSLSNTEAFF
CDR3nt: TGTGCCAGCAGCGAACAAAGTCTTTCGAACACTGAAGCTTTCTTT

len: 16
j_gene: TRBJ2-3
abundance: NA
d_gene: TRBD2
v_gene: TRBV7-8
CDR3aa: CASSLVGGANTDTQYF
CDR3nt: TGTGCCAGCAGCTTAGTCGGGGGGGCAAACACAGATACGCAGTATTTT

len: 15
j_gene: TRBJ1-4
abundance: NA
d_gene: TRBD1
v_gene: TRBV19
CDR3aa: CASSIRTGVNEKLFF
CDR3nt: TGTGCCAGTAGTATTAGGACAGGAGTGAATGAAAAACTGTTTTTT